One T cell receptor (beta chain) is described in this entry. Antigen unknown. This CDR3 comprises 14 residues. Germline V CDR1 and CDR2: ENHRY, SYGVKD. V lost 5 bases and J 8 bases, leaving 15 bases between the germline ends. It was CD45RO-negative cells, positively selected for CCR7, that made up naive CD8 cells, with terminally differentiated effector memory CD45RA+ cells excluded. Several immunoSEQ 96-well plates shared each subset's DNA, each plate a replicate. The protocol was immunoSEQ multiplex PCR, while the TCRdb copy is restricted to in-frame clones and leaves out a portion. The sample records millions of clones, approximately 94% being singletons. The record originates from a study of shared clonotypes between healthy human individuals. Study-wide points: Shared clonotypes: approximately 5% naive CD4, around 3.4% naive CD8, less than 2.5% memory CD4, approximately 0.4% memory CD8. Donors were few, which limited the genetic and exposure-history diversity represented.

This sequence joins TRBV10-3 and TRBJ1-4; tentative D call: TRBD1 (5 bases). Sequenced input: naive CD8+ T cells sorted from blood. The origin of this receptor is a man aged 18 to 35 in good health. The CDR3 sequence is CAISRDLGSEKLFF. For the CDR3, the DNA is TGTGCCATCAGTAGGGACCTGGGCTCGGAAAAACTGTTTTTT.